The 27 T cell receptor beta chains in this list originate from one sample, sequenced in a study of Graves' ophthalmopathy and Graves' hyperthyroidism. RNA transcripts provided the template for amplifying TCR beta CDR3 regions. The library came from an HTBI-primed first-round RT-PCR and a second-round multiplex PCR. TCRdb independently ran MiXCR on the multiplex PCR reads; one entry per CDR3 protein. The repertoire holds over a million distinct CDR3 sequences, with 36% as singletons. Sequencing used peripheral blood or thyroid tissue (not recorded which). The receptor set was obtained from an adult man with Graves' hyperthyroidism.

To note about this clonotype: The junction departs from germline at one end; a sequencing error may be responsible. The chain joins TRBV10-2 to TRBJ2-7; TRBD2 matches 7 bases. This CDR3 has 13 residues. Germline-derived CDR1 and CDR2 are WSHSY and SAAADI. Written as DNA, the CDR3 is TGTGCCAGCTCCCCCCCGGGAGGCGACGAGCAGTACTTC. Residues: CASSPPGGDEQYF.

This clonotype was detected only a few times. This CDR3 fails to terminate in the conserved phenylalanine or tryptophan, so it likely reflects a read error. No DNA is shown, since the ends of the CDR3 on it are uncertain; the CDR3 is the one TCRdb lists. The chain is built from TRBV19 and TRBJ2-5; the table's D call of TRBD1 was not tested on the DNA. The CDR3 sequence runs 10 residues, both termini included. Germline V CDR1 and CDR2: LNHDA, SQIVND (reference sequence). The CDR3: CASSKHVPWR.

This chain connects TRBV12-3 or TRBV12-4 to TRBJ2-5, with D perhaps given as TRBD1 or TRBD2 (6 bases each). The CDR3 length is 19 residues. Trimming removed 3 bases at V and 3 bases at J, with 26 bases between. CDR3 nucleotides: TGTGCCAGCAGTTTTGAGGCCCCCAGGAGGGGGGCATCCGAAGAGACCCAGTACTTC. Translating gives CASSFEAPRRGASEETQYF.

The chain employs TRBV4-1 and TRBJ1-2; D is unresolved. The CDR3 has 15 residues. Trimming took off 0 bases at V and 2 bases at J, with 10 bases between the two ends. In germline, CDR1 is MGHRA, CDR2 YSYEKL. The chain's CDR3 is CASSQEDTDNYGYTF. DNA for the CDR3: TGCGCCAGCAGCCAAGAAGATACCGACAACTATGGCTACACCTTC.

The V gene is TRBV28, the J gene TRBJ1-4, with 7 bases aligning to TRBD1. J gave up 7 bases and V 5 bases, and 10 bases lay outside the gene matches. This CDR3 has 15 amino acids. Germline V gene lookup returns CDR1 MDHEN and CDR2 SYDVKM. The CDR3 region has the DNA TGTGCCAGCAGTATTCGACAGGGCGGGAGTGAAAAACTGTTTTTT. It specifies CASSIRQGGSEKLFF.

V and J are TRBV2 and TRBJ2-2; 8 nucleotides align to TRBD1. There are 15 residues in the CDR3. V lost 6 bases, J lost 4 bases, and 7 bases stayed unmatched. From germline, CDR1 is SNHLY and CDR2 FYNNEI. The CDR3 here is CASRIRDRSTGELFF. The CDR3 DNA reads as TGTGCCAGCAGGATCCGGGACAGGAGCACCGGGGAGCTGTTTTTT.

This clonotype was observed many times. V gene TRBV29-1 combines with J gene TRBJ2-5, with D unclear. The V and J ends lost 0 bases and 2 bases respectively, with 7 bases between them. CDR3 length: 13 amino acids. Per germline, CDR1 SQVTM and CDR2 ANQGSEA. Here the CDR3 reads CSVEDPFQETQYF. CDR3 nucleotides: TGCAGCGTTGAAGATCCATTTCAAGAGACCCAGTACTTC.

Of note for this clonotype: At one end the junction does not follow the germline gene, possibly because of a read error. The chain joins TRBV5-1 to TRBJ1-1; TRBD1 aligns across 7 bases. This CDR3 is built from 16 residues. Germline CDR1 reads SGHRS; CDR2 reads YFSETQ. CDR3 bases: TGCGCCAGCAGCTTAGGACAGGTTTTCATGAACACTGAAGCTTTCTTC. Protein sequence: CASSLGQVFMNTEAFF. Using reference TRBV5-1 and TRBJ1-1 for the parts outside the CDR3, the full variable domain is KAGVTQTPRYLIKTRGQQVTLSCSPISGHRSVSWYQQTPGQGLQFLFEYFSETQRNKGNFPGRFSGRQFSNSRSEMNVSTLELGDSALYLCASSLGQVFMNTEAFFGQGTRLTVV.

This clonotype has a handful of counts. The chain carries TRBV4-3 and TRBJ1-1; D remains ambiguous. V was clipped by 0 bases and J by 7 bases, with 15 bases between them. In germline, CDR1 is LGHNA, CDR2 YSLEER. This CDR3 comprises 15 residues. The CDR3 reads CASSQDGTAWGEAFF. The CDR3 nucleotides are TGCGCCAGCAGCCAAGACGGAACAGCCTGGGGTGAAGCTTTCTTT.

This clonotype was counted many times. This chain uses TRBV29-1 with TRBJ2-2; D is unclear. V was trimmed by 4 bases and J by 6 bases, leaving 9 bases between them. Looked up from germline, CDR1 is SQVTM and CDR2 is ANQGSEA. The CDR3 loop spans 12 amino acids. The CDR3 region has the DNA TGCAGCGTTGCTGGGGAAGCCGGGGAGCTGTTTTTT. Its protein product is CSVAGEAGELFF.

The chain recombines TRBV10-3 with TRBJ2-7; weak D call: TRBD1 (6 bases). The CDR3 spans 13 residues. The V end was cut by 0 bases, the J end by 6 bases, with 9 bases between. CDR1 is ENHRY, CDR2 SYGVKD, per germline. This chain's CDR3 is CAISESRTVEQYF. The CDR3 DNA sequence: TGTGCCATCAGTGAGTCCAGGACAGTCGAGCAGTACTTC.

The rearrangement uses TRBV5-1 and TRBJ2-6; TRBD1 might be the D (5 bases). The CDR3 runs 14 residues. Trimming took 2 bases from V and 10 from J, leaving 13 bases between them. Germline CDR1 is SGHRS and CDR2 is YFSETQ. CDR3 in amino acids: CASSFFQGANVLTF. The CDR3, as DNA: TGCGCCAGCAGCTTTTTCCAGGGTGCTAACGTCCTGACTTTC.

The V and J genes are TRBV7-9 and TRBJ1-4, with 8 bases that match TRBD1. J gave up 6 bases and V 5 bases, and 11 bases lay outside the gene matches. CDR3 length equals 16 residues. CDR1 and CDR2 (germline): SEHNR, FQNEAQ (reference sequence). CDR3 loop: CASSPNRQGRDEKLFF. CDR3 coding DNA: TGTGCCAGCAGCCCTAACCGACAGGGGAGAGATGAAAAACTGTTTTTT. Using reference TRBV7-9 and TRBJ1-4 for the parts outside the CDR3, the full variable domain is DTGVSQNPRHKITKRGQNVTFRCDPISEHNRLYWYRQTLGQGPEFLTYFQNEAQLEKSRLLSDRFSAERPKGSFSTLEIQRTEQGDSAMYLCASSPNRQGRDEKLFFGSGTQLSVL.

This chain uses TRBV6-1 with TRBJ1-2, with D possibly TRBD1 on 5 matching bases. This CDR3 has 12 residues. The V end was cut by 5 bases, the J end by 8 bases, with 12 bases between. Germline V gene sequence: CDR1 MNHNS, CDR2 SASEGT. The CDR3 protein is CASSPQTAGYTF. DNA of the CDR3: TGTGCCAGCAGTCCCCAGACAGCGGGCTACACCTTC.

DNA for the CDR3: TGTGCCAGCGAAAACAGGGGAGAATACGAGCAGTACTTC. Its protein is CASENRGEYEQYF. The chain uses TRBV6-5 and TRBJ2-7, with 7 bases identical to TRBD1. V shed 8 bases and J 4 bases; nucleotides not matched to a gene: 8. Germline V gene sequence: CDR1 MNHEY, CDR2 SVGAGI. This CDR3 has 13 amino acids.

The V and J genes are TRBV12-3 or TRBV12-4 and TRBJ1-5; no firm D call. The CDR3 is 15 amino acids. The V and J ends lost 3 bases and 10 bases respectively, with 19 bases between them. The CDR3 sequence is CASSFDPGLGIPQHF. The CDR3 region has the DNA TGTGCCAGCAGTTTCGATCCAGGTTTAGGTATACCCCAGCATTTT.

The chain carries TRBV7-2 and TRBJ1-3; no clear D gene. Germline V CDR1 and CDR2: SGHTA, FQGNSA. CDR3 length: 14 amino acids. V dropped 1 base and J dropped 4 bases, with 8 bases sitting between them. CDR3 protein: CASSLEAGGNTIYF. The DNA of the CDR3 is TGTGCCAGCAGCTTAGAAGCGGGGGGAAACACCATATATTTT.

This clonotype came up many times. The chain uses TRBV10-3 and TRBJ2-7, with 9 nucleotides matching TRBD1. The CDR3 extends over 15 amino acids. J gave up 5 bases and V 3 bases, and 8 bases lay outside the gene matches. Germline-derived CDR1 and CDR2 are ENHRY and SYGVKD. The DNA for the CDR3 is TGTGCCATCAGTGACCGGGACAGGGCGATTCACGAGCAGTACTTC. Its protein is CAISDRDRAIHEQYF.

In this sample, this clonotype turned up many times. This rearrangement joins TRBV6-4 to TRBJ2-1; D is unresolved. The germline CDR1 and CDR2 sequences are MRHNA and SNTAGT. The CDR3 loop spans 13 amino acids. V dropped 0 bases and J dropped 5 bases, with 5 bases sitting between them. The CDR3 loop is CASSDSTNNEQFF. The CDR3 DNA is TGTGCCAGCAGTGACTCGACAAACAATGAGCAGTTCTTC.

This clonotype was observed many times. This chain connects TRBV12-3 or TRBV12-4 to TRBJ1-4; the D gene is possibly TRBD1 (5 bases). CDR3 length equals 13 residues. The V and J ends lost 6 bases and 12 bases respectively, with 17 bases between them. As DNA, the CDR3 is TGTGCCAGCAGAGACTCATGGGGCTATGAACTGTTTTTT. It codes for CASRDSWGYELFF.

This clonotype was observed a handful of times. The rearrangement joins TRBV7-2 to TRBJ2-2; 9 bases fit TRBD1. V lost 5 bases to trimming and J lost 1 base; unmatched junction nucleotides: 8. Germline V gives CDR1 SGHTA, CDR2 FQGNSA. The CDR3 runs to 17 residues. The CDR3 spells CASSPTPGQGNTGELFF. For the CDR3, the DNA is TGTGCCAGCAGCCCTACTCCGGGACAGGGGAACACCGGGGAGCTGTTTTTT.

This clonotype was counted ten times or more. The rearrangement joins TRBV25-1 to TRBJ2-7; TRBD1 might be the D (6 bases). V shed 6 bases and J shed 0 bases, with 15 bases lying between them. This CDR3 is built from 15 residues. Germline V gene data show CDR1 as MGHDK and CDR2 as SYGVNS. The CDR3 region has the DNA TGTGCCAGCAGCGCAGGGGCTCCAGTCTCCTACGAGCAGTACTTC. Its protein is CASSAGAPVSYEQYF.

Worth noting for this clonotype: Mismatch with germline at one junction end may stem from a read error. The rearrangement joins TRBV24-1 to TRBJ2-2; no definite D call. From germline, CDR1 is KGHDR and CDR2 SFDVKD. The length of the CDR3 is 16 residues. CDR3 sequence (DNA): TGTGCCAGCAGTTGGATCGGCCTCCAGAACACCGGGGAGCTGTTTTTT. The encoded protein is CASSWIGLQNTGELFF.

The CDR3 DNA reads TGTGCCACGCACGGGGGGGTGGGGCAAATGGAGACCCAGTACTTC. It yields the protein CATHGGVGQMETQYF. The V call is TRBV10-3, the J call TRBJ2-5; TRBD2 agrees at 8 bases. V shed 10 bases, J shed 5 bases, and the junction held 15 bases outside the gene matches. The germline gives CDR1 ENHRY, CDR2 SYGVKD. The CDR3 extends over 15 amino acids.

This clonotype occurred many times. V usage is TRBV5-4 and J usage is TRBJ1-1; D unresolved. The V gene's germline CDR1 is SGHNT and CDR2 YYREEE (reference sequence). Deletions cut 0 bases from V and 3 bases from J, with 15 bases between. The CDR3 has 16 amino acids. The CDR3 loop is CASSLEMGLSHTEAFF. CDR3 bases: TGTGCCAGCAGCTTGGAGATGGGCCTTAGCCACACTGAAGCTTTCTTT.

Remarks on this clonotype: Since a much larger clone is just one base distant, this may be a read error. CDR3 sequence: CASSVAGTSTGELLF. CDR3 sequence (DNA): TGTGCCAGCAGCGTAGCTGGGACTAGCACCGGGGAGCTGCTTTTT. The chain combines TRBV9 with TRBJ2-2, with 9 nucleotides matching TRBD2. From germline, CDR1 is SGDLS and CDR2 YYNGEE. The length of the CDR3 is 15 residues.

There are a few counts of this clonotype. This sequence joins TRBV13 and TRBJ2-2, with a possible D match to TRBD1 (6 bases). This CDR3 spans 16 amino acids. CDR1 and CDR2 from the germline V gene are PRHDT and FYEKMQ (reference sequence). Trimming removed 5 bases from V and 6 bases from J, with 19 bases in between. CDR3 in DNA: TGTGCCAGCAGCCTTAAAGGAGTAGGACAGTCCGGGGAGCTGTTTTTT. Protein sequence: CASSLKGVGQSGELFF.